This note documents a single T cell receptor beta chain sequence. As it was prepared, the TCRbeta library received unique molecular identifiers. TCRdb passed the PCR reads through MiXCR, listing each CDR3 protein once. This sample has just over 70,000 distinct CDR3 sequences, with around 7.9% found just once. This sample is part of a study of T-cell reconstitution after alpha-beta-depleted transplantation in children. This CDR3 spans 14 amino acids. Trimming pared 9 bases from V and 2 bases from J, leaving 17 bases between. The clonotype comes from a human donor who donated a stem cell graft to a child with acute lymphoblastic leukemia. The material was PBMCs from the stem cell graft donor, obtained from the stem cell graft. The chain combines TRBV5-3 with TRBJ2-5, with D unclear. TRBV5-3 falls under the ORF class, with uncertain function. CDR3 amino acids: CAMSSSLGQETQYF. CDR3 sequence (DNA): TGTGCCATGAGCTCTAGTCTCGGACAAGAGACCCAGTACTTC.